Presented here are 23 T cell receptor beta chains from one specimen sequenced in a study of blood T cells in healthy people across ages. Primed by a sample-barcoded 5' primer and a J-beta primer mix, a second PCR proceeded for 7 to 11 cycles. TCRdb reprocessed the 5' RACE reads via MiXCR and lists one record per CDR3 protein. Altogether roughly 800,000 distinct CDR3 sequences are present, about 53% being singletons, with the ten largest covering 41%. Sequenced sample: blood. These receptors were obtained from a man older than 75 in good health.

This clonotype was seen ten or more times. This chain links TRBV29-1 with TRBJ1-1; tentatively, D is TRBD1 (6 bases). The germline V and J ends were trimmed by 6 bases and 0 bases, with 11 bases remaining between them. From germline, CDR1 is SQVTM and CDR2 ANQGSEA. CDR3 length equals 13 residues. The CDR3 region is CSVSGTLNTEAFF. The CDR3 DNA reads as TGCAGCGTCTCCGGGACACTGAACACTGAAGCTTTCTTT.

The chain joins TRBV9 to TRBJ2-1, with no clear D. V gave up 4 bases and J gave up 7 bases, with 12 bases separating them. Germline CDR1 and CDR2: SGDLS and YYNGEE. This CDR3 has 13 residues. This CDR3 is CASSPRVWNEQFF. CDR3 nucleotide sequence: TGTGCCAGCAGCCCCCGAGTATGGAATGAGCAGTTCTTC.

CDR3 in DNA: TGCGCCAGCAGCCAAGGTTCCGGGACAGGGCTAACCTACGAGCAGTACTTC. Protein product: CASSQGSGTGLTYEQYF. The V and J genes are TRBV4-1 and TRBJ2-5; 9 nucleotides match TRBD1. Matching the DNA end better, TRBJ2-7 makes the J call doubtful. Germline V CDR1 and CDR2: MGHRA, YSYEKL. CDR3 length: 17 amino acids.

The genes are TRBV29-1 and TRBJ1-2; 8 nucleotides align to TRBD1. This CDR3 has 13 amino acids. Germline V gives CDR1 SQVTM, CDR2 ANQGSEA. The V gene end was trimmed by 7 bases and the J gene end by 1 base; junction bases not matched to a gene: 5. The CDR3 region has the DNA TGCAGCGCCCAGGGACAGGTTAACTATGGCTACACCTTC. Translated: CSAQGQVNYGYTF.

The CDR3 DNA follows: TGCAGTGCCTCACCCGGTGGGGATGGCTACACCTTC. It specifies CSASPGGDGYTF. The chain is built from TRBV20-1 and TRBJ1-2; D is uncertain. The germline gives CDR1 DFQATT, CDR2 SNEGSKA (reference sequence). Between the trimmed V and J ends, which lost 6 bases and 6 bases, there was a span of 14 bases. The CDR3 length is 12 residues.

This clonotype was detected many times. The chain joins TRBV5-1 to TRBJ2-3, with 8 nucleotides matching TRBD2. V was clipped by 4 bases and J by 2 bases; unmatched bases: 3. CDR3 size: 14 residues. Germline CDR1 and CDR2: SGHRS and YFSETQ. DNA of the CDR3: TGCGCCAGCAGCCGGGGGGGCCTCACAGATACGCAGTATTTT. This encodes CASSRGGLTDTQYF.

CDR3 DNA: TGCAGTGCTAGAGGGGTACAGGGTCCCTACGAGCAGTACTTC. This sequence encodes CSARGVQGPYEQYF. V and J are TRBV20-1 and TRBJ2-1; possibly TRBD1 for D (6 bases). The J call may be mistaken, given a closer DNA end match to TRBJ2-7. Germline V CDR1 and CDR2: DFQATT, SNEGSKA (reference sequence). This CDR3 spans 14 amino acids.

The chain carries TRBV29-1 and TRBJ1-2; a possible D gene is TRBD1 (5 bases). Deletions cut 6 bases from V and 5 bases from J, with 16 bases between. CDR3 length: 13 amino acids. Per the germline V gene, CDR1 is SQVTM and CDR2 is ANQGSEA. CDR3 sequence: CSVGEPGGYGYTF. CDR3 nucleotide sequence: TGCAGCGTCGGGGAGCCTGGGGGTTATGGCTACACCTTC.

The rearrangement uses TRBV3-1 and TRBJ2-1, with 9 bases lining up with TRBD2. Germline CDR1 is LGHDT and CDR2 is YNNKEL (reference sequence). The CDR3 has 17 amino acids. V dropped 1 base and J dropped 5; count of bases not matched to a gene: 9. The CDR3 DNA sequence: TGTGCCAGCAGCCAAGTTATAGGAGCTAGCGGGAACAATGAGCAGTTCTTC. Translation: CASSQVIGASGNNEQFF.

Here the CDR3 DNA reads TGTGCCTGGAGTGGGGGATTGGGAGAGACCCAGTACTTC. Its translation: CAWSGGLGETQYF. The rearrangement uses TRBV30 and TRBJ2-7, with D hard to call. The J call may not be correct, given that the DNA end is closer to TRBJ2-5. CDR1 and CDR2 from the germline V gene are GTSNPN and SVGIG (reference sequence). This CDR3 contains 13 residues.

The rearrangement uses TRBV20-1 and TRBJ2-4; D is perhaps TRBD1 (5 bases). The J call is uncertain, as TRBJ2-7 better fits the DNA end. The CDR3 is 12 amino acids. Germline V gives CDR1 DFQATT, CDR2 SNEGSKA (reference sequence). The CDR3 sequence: CSARQQQYEQYF. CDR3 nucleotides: TGCAGTGCCAGACAGCAACAATACGAGCAGTACTTC.

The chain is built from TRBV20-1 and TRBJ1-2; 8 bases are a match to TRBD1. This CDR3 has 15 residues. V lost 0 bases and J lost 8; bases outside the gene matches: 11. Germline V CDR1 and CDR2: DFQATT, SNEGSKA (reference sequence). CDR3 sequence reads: CSARDPQGAGGGYTF. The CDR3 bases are TGCAGTGCTAGAGACCCTCAGGGGGCGGGTGGAGGCTACACCTTC.

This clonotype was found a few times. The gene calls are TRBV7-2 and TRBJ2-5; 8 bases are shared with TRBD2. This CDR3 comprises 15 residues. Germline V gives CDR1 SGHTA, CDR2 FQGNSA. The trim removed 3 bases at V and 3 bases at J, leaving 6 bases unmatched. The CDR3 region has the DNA TGTGCCAGCAGCTTTGTTAGCGGGATGGAAGAGACCCAGTACTTC. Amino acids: CASSFVSGMEETQYF.

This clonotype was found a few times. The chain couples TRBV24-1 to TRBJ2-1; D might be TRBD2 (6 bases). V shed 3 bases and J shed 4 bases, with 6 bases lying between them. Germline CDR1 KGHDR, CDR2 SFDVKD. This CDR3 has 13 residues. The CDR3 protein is CATSDAGYNEQFF. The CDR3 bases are TGTGCCACCAGTGATGCGGGATACAATGAGCAGTTCTTC.

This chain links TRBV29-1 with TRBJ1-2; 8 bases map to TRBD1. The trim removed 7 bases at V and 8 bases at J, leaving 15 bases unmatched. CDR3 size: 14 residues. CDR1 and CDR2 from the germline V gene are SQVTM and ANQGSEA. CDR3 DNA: TGCAGCGCCGTGAGGGGCAGGGGGCAGGAGGGCTACACCTTC. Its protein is CSAVRGRGQEGYTF.

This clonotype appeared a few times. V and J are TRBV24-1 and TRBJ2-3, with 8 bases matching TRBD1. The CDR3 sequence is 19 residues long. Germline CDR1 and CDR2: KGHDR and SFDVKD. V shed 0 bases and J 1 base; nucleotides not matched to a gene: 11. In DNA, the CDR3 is TGTGCCACCAGTGATTTGGGCAGGGGGCAACCCTGGGGCACAGATACGCAGTATTTT. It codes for CATSDLGRGQPWGTDTQYF.

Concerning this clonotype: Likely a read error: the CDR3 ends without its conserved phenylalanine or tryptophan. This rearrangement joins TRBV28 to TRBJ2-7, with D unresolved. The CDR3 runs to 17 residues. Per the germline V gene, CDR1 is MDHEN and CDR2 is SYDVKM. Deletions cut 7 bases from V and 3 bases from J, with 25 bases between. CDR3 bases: TGTGCCAGCATCCCCGGCCCATGGCAGCCTTGGAGCTACGAGCAGTACTAC. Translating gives CASIPGPWQPWSYEQYY.

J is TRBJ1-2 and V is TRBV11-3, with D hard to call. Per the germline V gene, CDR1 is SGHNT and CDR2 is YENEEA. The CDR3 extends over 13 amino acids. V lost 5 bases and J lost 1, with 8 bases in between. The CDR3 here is CASSGSDNYGYTF. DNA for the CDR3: TGTGCCAGCAGCGGATCCGATAACTATGGCTACACCTTC.

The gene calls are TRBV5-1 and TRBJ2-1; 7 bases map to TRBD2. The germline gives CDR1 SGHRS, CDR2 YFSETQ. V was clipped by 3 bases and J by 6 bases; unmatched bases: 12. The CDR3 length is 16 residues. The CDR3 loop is CASSWILTGGLNEQFF. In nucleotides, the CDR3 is TGCGCCAGCAGCTGGATCCTAACGGGAGGCCTCAATGAGCAGTTCTTC.

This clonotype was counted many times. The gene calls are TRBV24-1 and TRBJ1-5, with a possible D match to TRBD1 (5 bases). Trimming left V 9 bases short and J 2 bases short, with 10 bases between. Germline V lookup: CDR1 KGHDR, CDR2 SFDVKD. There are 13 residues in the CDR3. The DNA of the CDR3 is TGTGCCACCCCAGGGATATGCAATCAGCCCCAGCATTTT. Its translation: CATPGICNQPQHF.

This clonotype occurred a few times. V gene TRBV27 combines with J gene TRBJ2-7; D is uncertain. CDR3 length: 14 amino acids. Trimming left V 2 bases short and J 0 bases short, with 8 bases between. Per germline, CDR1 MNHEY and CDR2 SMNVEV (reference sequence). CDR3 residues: CASSLKGHSYEQYF. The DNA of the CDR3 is TGTGCCAGCAGTTTAAAAGGGCACTCCTACGAGCAGTACTTC.

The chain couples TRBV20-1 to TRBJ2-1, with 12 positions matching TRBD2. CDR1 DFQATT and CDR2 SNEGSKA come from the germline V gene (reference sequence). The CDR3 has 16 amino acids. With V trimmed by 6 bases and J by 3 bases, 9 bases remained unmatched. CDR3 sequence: CSASWTSGKHYNEQFF. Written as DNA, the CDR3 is TGCAGTGCCTCCTGGACTAGCGGGAAACACTACAATGAGCAGTTCTTC.

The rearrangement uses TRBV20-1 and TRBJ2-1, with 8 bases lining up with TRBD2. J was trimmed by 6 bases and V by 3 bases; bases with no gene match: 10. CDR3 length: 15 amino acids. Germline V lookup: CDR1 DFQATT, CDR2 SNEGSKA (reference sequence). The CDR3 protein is CSASHRSGSSNEQFF. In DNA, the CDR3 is TGCAGTGCTAGCCACAGGAGCGGGAGCAGCAATGAGCAGTTCTTC.